The rows below give T cell receptor beta chains drawn from one sample of a study of shared clonotypes between healthy human individuals. This table comes from immunoSEQ multiplex PCR, and its TCRdb copy is limited to in-frame clones, with some not included. The data contain over 400,000 clones, approximately 84% of them singletons. Sequenced: PBMCs. These receptors were taken from a woman aged 35 to 49 in good health. Some clones in this sample may be carry-over from other donors' samples. CDR3s include the opening cysteine and the closing phenylalanine or tryptophan. Fields, in order: clone size, V gene, CDR3 length, J gene, D gene, CDR3 protein, CDR3 DNA. The D gene is left open where the match is weak. Size tells how often a clone was seen (once, few, many) or the class of an expanded clone, and some rows leave it out.

>-|TRBV25-1|13|TRBJ2-7|-
CASRLGATYEQYF
TGTGCCAGCAGACTTGGGGCCACCTACGAGCAGTACTTC
>-|TRBV2|14|TRBJ2-2|TRBD1
CASTQGAGTGELFF
TGTGCCAGCACGCAGGGGGCAGGCACCGGGGAGCTGTTTTTT
>-|TRBV7-2|13|TRBJ1-1|-
CASSLAEVTEAFF
TGTGCCAGCAGCTTAGCGGAGGTCACTGAAGCTTTCTTT
>many|TRBV6-5|16|TRBJ2-3|TRBD2
CASSYRTSGSRDTQYF
TGTGCCAGCAGTTACCGGACTAGCGGGAGCCGGGATACGCAGTATTTT
>-|TRBV5-1|13|TRBJ1-2|-
CASSLEIGYGYTF
TGCGCCAGCAGCTTAGAAATAGGGTATGGCTACACCTTC
>once|TRBV7-9|14|TRBJ2-5|TRBD2
CASLGAGVDETQYF
TGTGCCAGCCTCGGGGCGGGAGTCGATGAGACCCAGTACTTC
>many|TRBV18|15|TRBJ2-1|TRBD2
CASSPGLAGDNEQFF
TGTGCCAGCTCACCAGGGTTAGCGGGGGACAATGAGCAGTTCTTC
>-|TRBV10-3|18|TRBJ2-7|TRBD2
CAISSSPGLAGVGYEQYF
TGTGCCATCAGTTCCTCCCCGGGACTAGCGGGAGTCGGTTACGAGCAGTACTTC
>-|TRBV7-6|15|TRBJ2-5|-
CASSFSSTSQETQYF
TGTGCCAGCAGCTTCTCCTCGACTAGCCAAGAGACCCAGTACTTC
>-|TRBV4-1|15|TRBJ2-3|-
CASSLVRSGTDTQYF
TGCGCCAGCAGTCTGGTACGGTCGGGCACAGATACGCAGTATTTT
>-|TRBV7-3|14|TRBJ1-1|TRBD1
CASSLAGTGNTAFF
TGTGCCAGCAGCTTGGCCGGGACAGGGAATACAGCTTTCTTT
>-|TRBV7-2|9|TRBJ2-7|-
CASTPNLPF
TGTGCCAGCACCCCGAATCTGCCCTTC
>once|TRBV6-5|14|TRBJ1-5|-
CASRPHDINQPQHF
TGTGCCAGCAGACCGCATGATATCAATCAGCCCCAGCATTTT
>-|TRBV30|14|TRBJ1-3|TRBD1
CAWSPGGPGNTIYF
TGTGCCTGGAGCCCAGGGGGCCCTGGAAACACCATATATTTT
>-|TRBV4-1|19|TRBJ2-1|TRBD1
CASSQRRVEQGGSDNEQFF
TGCGCCAGCAGCCAAAGGCGAGTAGAACAGGGGGGATCTGACAATGAGCAGTTCTTC
>-|TRBV19|13|TRBJ2-5|-
CASIGPNQETQYF
TGTGCCAGTATTGGGCCCAACCAAGAGACCCAGTACTTC
>-|TRBV6-6|15|TRBJ2-2|-
CASSRGDGDGGELFF
TGTGCCAGCAGTAGAGGGGATGGGGACGGCGGGGAGCTGTTTTTT
>-|TRBV6-4|15|TRBJ1-2|-
CASSPDGTPNYGYTF
TGTGCCAGCAGCCCCGATGGGACGCCTAACTATGGCTACACCTTC
>few|TRBV5-4|14|TRBJ2-5|-
CASSSTGGAETQYF
TGTGCCAGCAGCTCAACAGGGGGGGCGGAGACCCAGTACTTC
>few|TRBV18|15|TRBJ2-7|TRBD2
CASSPAGGALYEQYF
TGTGCCAGCTCACCAGCGGGAGGGGCCCTCTACGAGCAGTACTTC
>-|TRBV30|14|TRBJ1-1|TRBD1
CAWRATGGYAEAFF
TGTGCCTGGAGGGCGACAGGGGGATACGCTGAAGCTTTCTTT
>-|TRBV9|20|TRBJ2-3|TRBD2
CASSLTTSGRALRGSDTQYF
TGTGCCAGCAGCTTAACAACTAGCGGGAGGGCCCTAAGGGGTTCGGATACGCAGTATTTT
>once|TRBV5-1|17|TRBJ2-1|TRBD2
CASSSHSGRGTYNEQFF
TGCGCCAGCAGCTCGCATTCCGGGAGGGGGACCTACAATGAGCAGTTCTTC
>-|TRBV2|16|TRBJ1-2|TRBD1
CASSVDRVGGSYGYTF
TGTGCCAGCAGCGTGGACAGGGTGGGGGGATCCTATGGCTACACCTTC